Below, 27 T cell receptor beta chains from the same sample are listed, as sequenced in a study of control samples from healthy donors and cancer patients. The method was immunoSEQ multiplex PCR; TCRdb's version includes in-frame clones alone and lacks a portion of them. The sample consists of some 410,000 clones, 75% to 95% of them appearing once. Material for sequencing was PBMCs. All receptors come from a man aged 40-55 years with head and neck cancer.

The rearrangement joins TRBV15 to TRBJ2-7; D is unclear. Germline values: CDR1 LNHNV, CDR2 YYDKDF (reference sequence). The V gene lost 0 bases and the J gene lost 4 bases, with 10 bases spanning the gap. The length of the CDR3 is 14 residues. The CDR3 DNA follows: TGTGCCACCAGCAGAGATTTGAGTGAATACGAGCAGTACTTC. Translated, it gives CATSRDLSEYEQYF.

The count of this clone is one. The V and J genes are TRBV27 and TRBJ1-1; the D is unclear. Germline CDR1 MNHEY, CDR2 SMNVEV (reference sequence). CDR3 length: 13 residues. Between the trimmed V and J ends, which lost 9 bases and 6 bases, there was a span of 17 bases. The chain's CDR3 is CASNLIPGPEAFF. For the CDR3, the DNA is TGTGCCAGTAACCTCATTCCCGGACCTGAAGCTTTCTTT.

CDR3 loop: CSVGTPGVLYEQYF. In nucleotides, the CDR3 is TGCAGCGTCGGCACCCCGGGAGTACTATACGAGCAGTACTTC. The chain employs TRBV29-1 and TRBJ2-7, with D possibly matching TRBD2 (6 bases). Per germline, CDR1 SQVTM and CDR2 ANQGSEA. CDR3 length: 14 residues. The V gene lost 6 bases and the J gene lost 4 bases, with 19 bases spanning the gap.

This chain connects TRBV30 to TRBJ2-7, with 9 bases fitting TRBD1. The germline CDR1 and CDR2 sequences are GTSNPN and SVGIG (reference sequence). The junction had 4 bases not matched to a gene; V was cut back by 5 bases and J by 2 bases. The CDR3 extends over 13 amino acids. The CDR3 is CAWVGQGAYEQYF. The CDR3 DNA reads TGTGCCTGGGTGGGACAGGGCGCCTACGAGCAGTACTTC.

This clone came up once. The gene calls are TRBV6-5 and TRBJ1-1; D may be TRBD1 (5 bases). Between the trimmed V and J ends, which lost 6 bases and 0 bases, there was a span of 11 bases. The CDR3 covers 14 residues. The germline V gene has CDR1 MNHEY and CDR2 SVGAGI. The CDR3 region is CASSRQSMNTEAFF. The DNA of the CDR3 is TGTGCCAGCAGCCGACAGAGCATGAACACTGAAGCTTTCTTT.

The chain recombines TRBV7-3 with TRBJ2-3; D remains ambiguous. Trimming shortened V by 8 bases and J by 7 bases, and 16 bases separated the two germline ends. Germline CDR1 reads SGHTA; CDR2 reads FQGTGA. The CDR3 covers 13 residues. CDR3 bases: TGTGCCAGCGGAAGGCCTAGGGAAAATACGCAGTATTTT. Translating it yields CASGRPRENTQYF.

J is TRBJ2-1 and V is TRBV7-3; 13 bases agree with TRBD2. Losses at the gene ends were 0 bases for V and 5 bases for J; bases not matched to a gene: 4. The germline gives CDR1 SGHTA, CDR2 FQGTGA. This CDR3 spans 17 amino acids. In DNA form, the CDR3 reads TGTGCCAGCAGCTTAACTGGGGGACTAGCGGGGAACAATGAGCAGTTCTTC. Its translation is CASSLTGGLAGNNEQFF.

Only a few counts were recorded for this clone. This chain joins TRBV5-1 and TRBJ1-1; possibly TRBD1 for D (5 bases). The CDR3 length is 16 residues. Trimming shortened V by 0 bases and J by 4 bases, and 16 bases separated the two germline ends. Germline CDR1 and CDR2: SGHRS and YFSETQ. CDR3 protein: CASSLARDPGGTEAFF. CDR3 bases: TGCGCCAGCAGCTTGGCCAGGGACCCGGGTGGCACTGAAGCTTTCTTT.

The gene calls are TRBV6-6 and TRBJ1-1; D is uncertain. Germline assignment: CDR1 MNHNY and CDR2 SVGAGI (reference sequence). V was pared by 4 bases and J by 11 bases, with 17 bases between. The CDR3 has 13 amino acids. DNA of the CDR3: TGTGCCAGCAGTTGGGCAAGGACGGTCGCCGCTTTCTTT. Residues: CASSWARTVAAFF.

The rearrangement joins TRBV28 to TRBJ2-1; the D gene is possibly TRBD1 (6 bases). The V gene lost 6 bases and the J gene lost 6 bases, with 18 bases spanning the gap. This CDR3 is built from 15 residues. Germline values: CDR1 MDHEN, CDR2 SYDVKM. CDR3 amino acids: CASRRLSTGFNEQFF. CDR3 coding DNA: TGTGCCAGCAGGCGCCTCTCTACAGGGTTCAATGAGCAGTTCTTC.

The chain has TRBV27 and TRBJ2-7, with 7 bases fitting TRBD1. Germline CDR1 is MNHEY and CDR2 is SMNVEV (reference sequence). This CDR3 has 13 residues. With 5 bases clipped from V and 2 bases from J, the junction kept 3 bases outside the gene matches. The CDR3 region is CASSRTGTYEQYF. CDR3 DNA sequence: TGTGCCAGCAGTCGGACAGGTACCTACGAGCAGTACTTC.

CDR3 region: CASSEIGAGRGTGELFF. In DNA, the CDR3 is TGTGCCAGCAGTGAGATTGGGGCCGGGCGGGGCACCGGGGAGCTGTTTTTT. The chain joins TRBV6-1 to TRBJ2-2; a weak D match, TRBD2 (6 bases). The CDR3 totals 17 residues. The V end was cut by 3 bases, the J end by 4 bases, with 18 bases between. Germline lookup yields CDR1 MNHNS and CDR2 SASEGT.

V usage is TRBV11-3 and J usage is TRBJ2-1; D call uncertain. Germline CDR1 and CDR2: SGHNT and YENEEA. The CDR3 consists of 12 residues. Trimming took off 0 bases at V and 9 bases at J, with 6 bases between the two ends. The chain's CDR3 is CASSLDNREQFF. The CDR3 DNA follows: TGTGCCAGCAGCTTAGATAACCGTGAGCAGTTCTTC. The full variable domain, its missing parts supplied by reference TRBV11-3 and TRBJ2-1, is EAGVVQSPRYKIIEKKQPVAFWCNPISGHNTLYWYLQNLGQGPELLIRYENEEAVDDSQLPKDRFSAERLKGVDSTLKIQPAELGDSAVYLCASSLDNREQFFGPGTRLTVL.

The chain uses TRBV4-1 and TRBJ2-1; 9 bases fit TRBD2. This CDR3 has 17 amino acids. Germline V gene lookup returns CDR1 MGHRA and CDR2 YSYEKL. With V trimmed by 0 bases and J by 0 bases, 3 bases remained unmatched. The CDR3 region has the DNA TGCGCCAGCAGCCAAGAAACTAGCGGGCACTCCTACAATGAGCAGTTCTTC. Its protein product is CASSQETSGHSYNEQFF.

This clone was seen a handful of times. This chain links TRBV7-9 with TRBJ1-5, with TRBD1 as a possible D gene (5 bases). Trimming removed 1 base from V and 3 bases from J, with 7 bases in between. Germline loops: CDR1 SEHNR, CDR2 FQNEAQ (reference sequence). The length of the CDR3 is 14 residues. The chain's CDR3 is CASSLGQFNQPQHF. In DNA form, the CDR3 reads TGTGCCAGCAGCTTAGGACAGTTCAATCAGCCCCAGCATTTT.

This clone was detected once. The chain employs TRBV21-1 and TRBJ1-5; the listed D gene, TRBD1, was not tested against the DNA. TRBV21-1 is a pseudogene. The CDR3 consists of 15 residues. DNA for the CDR3: TGTGCCAGCAGCGGTCCTACAGGGGACAATCAGCCCCAGCATTTT. This codes for CASSGPTGDNQPQHF.

V and J are TRBV2 and TRBJ1-2; D unclear. V was clipped by 2 bases and J by 4 bases, with 14 bases between them. The germline gives CDR1 SNHLY, CDR2 FYNNEI. This CDR3 contains 15 residues. The CDR3 sequence: CASSETSGIFYGYTF. DNA of the CDR3: TGTGCCAGCAGTGAAACTTCCGGGATTTTCTATGGCTACACCTTC.

The chain has TRBV9 and TRBJ1-3, with 10 positions matching TRBD1. Germline trimming cut 5 bases from V and 10 bases from J; bases unmatched to any gene: 9. This CDR3 is built from 14 residues. Per the germline V gene, CDR1 is SGDLS and CDR2 is YYNGEE. Here the CDR3 DNA reads TGTGCCAGCAGTGGGACAGGGGCTGAAGGGACCATATATTTT. It codes for CASSGTGAEGTIYF. Together with reference TRBV9 and TRBJ1-3, the CDR3 gives the full variable domain: DSGVTQTPKHLITATGQRVTLRCSPRSGDLSVYWYQQSLDQGLQFLIQYYNGEERAKGNILERFSAQQFPDLHSELNLSSLELGDSALYFCASSGTGAEGTIYFGEGSWLTVV.

The gene calls are TRBV12-3 or TRBV12-4 and TRBJ2-2, with D maybe TRBD1 (5 bases). CDR3 size: 13 residues. V gave up 4 bases and J gave up 8 bases, with 11 bases separating them. CDR3: CASSSTGQGELFF. Here the CDR3 DNA reads TGTGCCAGCAGTTCCACCGGACAAGGGGAGCTGTTTTTT.

The chain recombines TRBV29-1 with TRBJ2-7; D uncertain. CDR1 is SQVTM and CDR2 is ANQGSEA in the germline V gene. The CDR3 runs 13 residues. V lost 5 bases to trimming and J lost 0 bases, with 11 bases between them. The CDR3 bases are TGCAGCGTTACCCGGTCCAGCTCCTACGAGCAGTACTTC. This encodes CSVTRSSSYEQYF.

The chain employs TRBV6-5 and TRBJ1-2; perhaps TRBD1 as D (5 bases). The CDR3 has 12 amino acids. Germline assignment: CDR1 MNHEY and CDR2 SVGAGI. V lost 8 bases to trimming and J lost 4 bases, with 11 bases between them. This chain's CDR3 is CASGLGVYGYTF. CDR3 DNA sequence: TGTGCCAGCGGTTTGGGGGTCTATGGCTACACCTTC.

V is TRBV7-9 and J is TRBJ2-5; the match to TRBD1 covers 7 bases. Germline V gene sequence: CDR1 SEHNR, CDR2 FQNEAQ (reference sequence). The CDR3 covers 15 residues. The trim removed 2 bases at V and 2 bases at J, leaving 5 bases unmatched. In nucleotides, the CDR3 is TGTGCCAGCAGCTTAACCCACAGGGGACAAGAGACCCAGTACTTC. Protein product: CASSLTHRGQETQYF.

This clone turned up a few times. The chain carries TRBV7-3 and TRBJ2-1; D is tentatively TRBD1 or TRBD2 (5 bases each). This CDR3 comprises 16 residues. V lost 5 bases and J lost 4, with 18 bases in between. Germline assignment: CDR1 SGHTA and CDR2 FQGTGA. The CDR3 sequence: CASSIRSGTDYNEQFF. CDR3 sequence (DNA): TGTGCCAGCAGCATACGCTCTGGGACGGATTACAATGAGCAGTTCTTC.

V gene TRBV30 combines with J gene TRBJ2-7; a weak D match, TRBD1 (5 bases). This CDR3 comprises 15 residues. V gave up 1 base and J gave up 3 bases, with 16 bases separating them. Germline loops: CDR1 GTSNPN, CDR2 SVGIG (reference sequence). The CDR3 region has the DNA TGTGCCTGGAGTGGCATTCGTCAGGGCCACTACGAGCAGTACTTC. Its translation is CAWSGIRQGHYEQYF.

This chain uses TRBV19 with TRBJ1-3; no definite D call. This CDR3 is built from 14 residues. The germline V gene encodes CDR1 LNHDA and CDR2 SQIVND (reference sequence). V lost 1 base, J lost 1 base, and 5 bases lay in between. DNA for the CDR3: TGTGCCAGTAGTATAGCGTGGTCTGGAAACACCATATATTTT. Translated: CASSIAWSGNTIYF.

This clone was seen more than once but under ten times. The chain is built from TRBV5-1 and TRBJ1-5, with D perhaps TRBD1 (5 bases). Trimming cost V 4 bases and J 0 bases, with 11 bases left between them. The CDR3 extends over 15 amino acids. CDR1 SGHRS and CDR2 YFSETQ come from the germline V gene. The CDR3 DNA reads as TGCGCCAGCAGCCGGGGACCGCCTAGCAATCAGCCCCAGCATTTT. Amino acids: CASSRGPPSNQPQHF. Looking up the rest from reference TRBV5-1 and TRBJ1-5 gives the full variable domain: KAGVTQTPRYLIKTRGQQVTLSCSPISGHRSVSWYQQTPGQGLQFLFEYFSETQRNKGNFPGRFSGRQFSNSRSEMNVSTLELGDSALYLCASSRGPPSNQPQHFGDGTRLSIL.

The rearrangement uses TRBV29-1 and TRBJ1-1; maybe TRBD1 (5 bases). CDR1 and CDR2 from the germline V gene are SQVTM and ANQGSEA. The CDR3 totals 16 residues. The V gene lost 7 bases and the J gene lost 4 bases, with 25 bases spanning the gap. The CDR3 nucleotides read TGCAGCGCTCCTCATAGAGTCGGCCTCGGGGGCACTGAAGCTTTCTTT. Translated: CSAPHRVGLGGTEAFF.